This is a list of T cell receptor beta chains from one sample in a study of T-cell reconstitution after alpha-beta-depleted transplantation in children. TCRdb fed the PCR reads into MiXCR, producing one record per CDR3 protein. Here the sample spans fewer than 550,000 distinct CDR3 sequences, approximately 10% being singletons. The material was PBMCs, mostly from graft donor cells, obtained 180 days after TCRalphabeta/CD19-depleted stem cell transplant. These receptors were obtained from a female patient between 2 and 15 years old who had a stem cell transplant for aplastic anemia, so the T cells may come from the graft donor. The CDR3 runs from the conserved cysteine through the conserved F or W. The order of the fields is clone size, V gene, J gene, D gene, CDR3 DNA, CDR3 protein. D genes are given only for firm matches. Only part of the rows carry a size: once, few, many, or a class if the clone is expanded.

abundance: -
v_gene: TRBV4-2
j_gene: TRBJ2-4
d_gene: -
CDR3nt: TGTGCCAGCAGCCGTCTTGGAGGGGAGGGGACACTCCTAGCCAAAAACATTCAGTACTTC
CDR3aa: CASSRLGGEGTLLAKNIQYF

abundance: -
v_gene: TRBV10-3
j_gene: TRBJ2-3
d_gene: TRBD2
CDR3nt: TGTGCCATCAGTGAGCCTGGGACTAGCGGGAGAGATACGCAGTATTTT
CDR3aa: CAISEPGTSGRDTQYF

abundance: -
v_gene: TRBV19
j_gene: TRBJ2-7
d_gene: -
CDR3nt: TGTGCCAGTAGTACCGGGCTGAGGGTGGAGCAGTACTTC
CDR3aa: CASSTGLRVEQYF

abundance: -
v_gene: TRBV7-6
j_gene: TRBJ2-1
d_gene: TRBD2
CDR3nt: TGTGCCAGCAGCTTAACCGGGACTAGCGGGAGTATCGAGCAGTTCTTC
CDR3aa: CASSLTGTSGSIEQFF

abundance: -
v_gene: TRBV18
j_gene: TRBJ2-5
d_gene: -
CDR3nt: TGTGCCAGCTCACGTGACGTCGAAGAGACCCAGTACTTC
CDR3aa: CASSRDVEETQYF

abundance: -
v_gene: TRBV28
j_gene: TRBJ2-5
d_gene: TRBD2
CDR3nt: TGTGCCAGCAGTGTTAGCAAAAGGGCGGGGGTACGAGCGACCCAGTACTTC
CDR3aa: CASSVSKRAGVRATQYF

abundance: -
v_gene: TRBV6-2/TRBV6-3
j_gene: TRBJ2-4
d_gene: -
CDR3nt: TGTGCCAGCAGCTATAGTTCCGATGTAGCCAAAAACAGTCAGTACTTC
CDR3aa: CASSYSSDVAKNSQYF

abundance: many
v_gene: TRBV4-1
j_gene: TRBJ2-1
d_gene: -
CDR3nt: TGCGCCAGCAGCCCCCATCAAACCGAAACAGAGCAGTTCTTC
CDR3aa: CASSPHQTETEQFF

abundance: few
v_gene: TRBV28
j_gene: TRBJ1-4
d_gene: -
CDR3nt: TGTGCCAGCAGAATCGCCGGGGGGGCTAATGAAAAACTGTTTTTT
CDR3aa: CASRIAGGANEKLFF

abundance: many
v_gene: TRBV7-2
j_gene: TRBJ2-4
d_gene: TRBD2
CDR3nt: TGTGCCAGCAGCCCCGAGACTAGCGGGGCCCAGTACTTC
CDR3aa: CASSPETSGAQYF

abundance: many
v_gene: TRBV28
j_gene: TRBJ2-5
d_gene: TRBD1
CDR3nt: TGTGCCAGCAGTTTGATCCCCGGACAGGGAGAGTACTTC
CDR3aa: CASSLIPGQGEYF

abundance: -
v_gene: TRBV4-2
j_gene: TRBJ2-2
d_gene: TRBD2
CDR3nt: TGTGCCAGCAGCCAAGTTTTGGCGGGAGTTAACACCGGGGAGCTGTTTTTT
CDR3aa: CASSQVLAGVNTGELFF

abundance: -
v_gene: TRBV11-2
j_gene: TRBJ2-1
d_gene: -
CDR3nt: TGTGCCAGCAGCTTAATAATAGCCGCGGGCCTCTCCTACAATGAGCAGTTCTTC
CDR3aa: CASSLIIAAGLSYNEQFF

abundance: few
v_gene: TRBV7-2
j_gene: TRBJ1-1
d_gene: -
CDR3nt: TGTGCCAGCAGCTCTTCAGGGGCCGACACTGAAGCTTTCTTT
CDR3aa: CASSSSGADTEAFF

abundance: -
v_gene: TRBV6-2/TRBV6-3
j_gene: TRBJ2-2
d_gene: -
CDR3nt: TGTGCCAGCAGTTGGTCATCAGGGTACACCGGGGAGCTGTTTTTT
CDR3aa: CASSWSSGYTGELFF

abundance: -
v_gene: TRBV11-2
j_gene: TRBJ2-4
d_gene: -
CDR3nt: TGTGCCAGCAGCTTAGATCGAAGGGGATCAAAAAACATTCAGTACTTC
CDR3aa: CASSLDRRGSKNIQYF

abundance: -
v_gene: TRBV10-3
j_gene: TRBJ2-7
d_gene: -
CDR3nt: TGTGCCATCAGTGCCACTTCGGAGGCTTCTAAGGGGCAGTACTTC
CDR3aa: CAISATSEASKGQYF

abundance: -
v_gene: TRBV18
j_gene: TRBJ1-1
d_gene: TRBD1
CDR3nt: TGTGCCAGCTCCAGGTCGGGACAGCTCAACACGGGGAACACTGAAGCTTTCTTT
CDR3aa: CASSRSGQLNTGNTEAFF

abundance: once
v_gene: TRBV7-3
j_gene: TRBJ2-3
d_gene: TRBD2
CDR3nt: TGTGCCAGCAGCTTCGGACTAGCGGGAGGGGTTGCGGATACGCAGTATTTT
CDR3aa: CASSFGLAGGVADTQYF

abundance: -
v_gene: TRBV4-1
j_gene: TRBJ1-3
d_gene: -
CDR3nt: TGCGCCAGCAGCCAACCATTGGGTTCTGGAAACACCATATATTTT
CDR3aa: CASSQPLGSGNTIYF

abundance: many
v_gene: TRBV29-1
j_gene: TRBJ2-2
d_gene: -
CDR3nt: TGCAGCGTTGAGGGGGGAGCGAACACCGGGGAGCTGTTTTTT
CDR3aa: CSVEGGANTGELFF

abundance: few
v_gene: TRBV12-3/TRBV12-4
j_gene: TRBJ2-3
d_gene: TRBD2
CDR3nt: TGTGCCAGCAGTCGGTATCGACTAGCGGGAGGGAGCACAGATACGCAGTATTTT
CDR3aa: CASSRYRLAGGSTDTQYF

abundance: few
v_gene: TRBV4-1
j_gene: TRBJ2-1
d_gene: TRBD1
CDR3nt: TGCGCCAGCAGCCAAGCGGACAGGGAGAGGAATGAGCAGTTCTTC
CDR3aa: CASSQADRERNEQFF

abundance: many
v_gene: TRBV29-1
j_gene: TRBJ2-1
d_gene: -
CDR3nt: TGCAGCGTTGGCCAGGGGTACTACAATGAGCAGTTCTTC
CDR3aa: CSVGQGYYNEQFF

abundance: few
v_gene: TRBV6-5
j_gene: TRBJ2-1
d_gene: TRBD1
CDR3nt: TGTGCCAGCAGTTACGACGGACAGGGGAGCTATGAGCAGTTCTTC
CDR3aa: CASSYDGQGSYEQFF

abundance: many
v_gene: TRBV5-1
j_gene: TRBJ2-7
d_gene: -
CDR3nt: TGCGCCAGCAGCTTGGCGGCAGGAGGCCCCTACGAGCAGTACTTC
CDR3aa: CASSLAAGGPYEQYF

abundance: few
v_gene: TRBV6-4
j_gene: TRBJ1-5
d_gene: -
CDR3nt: TGTGCCAGCAGTGACGCAGGGCCCCAGCATTTT
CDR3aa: CASSDAGPQHF

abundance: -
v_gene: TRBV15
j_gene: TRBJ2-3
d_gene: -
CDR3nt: TGTGCCACCGGCGGGAACATTAAAGATACGCAGTATTTT
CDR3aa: CATGGNIKDTQYF

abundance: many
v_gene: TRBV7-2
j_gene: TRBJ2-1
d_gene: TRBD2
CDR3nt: TGTGCCAGCAGCTTATTCCCGGGACTAGCGGGAGACGAGCAGTTCTTC
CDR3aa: CASSLFPGLAGDEQFF

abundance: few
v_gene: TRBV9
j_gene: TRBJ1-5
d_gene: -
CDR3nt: TGTGCCAGCAGCGTAGCGGACAGTCATCAGCCCCAGCATTTT
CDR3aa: CASSVADSHQPQHF

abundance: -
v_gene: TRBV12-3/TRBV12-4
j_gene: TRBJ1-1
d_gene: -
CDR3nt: TGTGCCATCAGTAGGAGGGGTGTGAACACTGAAGCTTTCTTT
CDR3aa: CAISRRGVNTEAFF